The 19 T cell receptor beta chains given below trace back to one sample, sequenced in a study of cytomegalovirus exposure and HLA in healthy donors. Measured with immunoSEQ multiplex PCR; TCRdb has only the in-frame clones, and not every one. Of over 100,000 clones in the sample, approximately 88% were seen once. The sample was PBMCs. These receptors all stem from a woman aged 18-30 years in good health and CMV-seropositive.

The chain is built from TRBV5-1 and TRBJ1-1, with a weak D call TRBD1 (6 bases). CDR1 is SGHRS, CDR2 YFSETQ, per germline. Trimming pared 4 bases from V and 2 bases from J, leaving 9 bases between. The CDR3 length is 13 residues. CDR3 in DNA: TGCGCCAGCAGCAGGACAGACAACACTGAAGCTTTCTTT. This codes for CASSRTDNTEAFF.

This chain uses TRBV29-1 with TRBJ1-2; D possibly corresponds to TRBD1 (5 bases). Germline lookup yields CDR1 SQVTM and CDR2 ANQGSEA. The ends were cut back, 4 bases at V and 0 bases at J, with 15 bases in the middle. The CDR3 is made up of 15 amino acids. CDR3 in amino acids: CSVVPNRKTNYGYTF. The DNA for the CDR3 is TGCAGCGTTGTCCCTAACAGGAAGACTAACTATGGCTACACCTTC.

The J gene is TRBJ2-7, the V gene TRBV6-1, with D perhaps TRBD2 (6 bases). The CDR3 runs to 15 residues. Looked up from germline, CDR1 is MNHNS and CDR2 is SASEGT. The germline V and J ends were trimmed by 5 bases and 7 bases, with 21 bases remaining between them. CDR3 coding DNA: TGTGCCAGCAGTTCTACTCCGGGAGCCCCTGGGGAGCAGTACTTC. It is translated as CASSSTPGAPGEQYF.

The V gene is TRBV11-2, the J gene TRBJ2-7, with a tentative D call TRBD1 (6 bases). The germline V gene has CDR1 SGHAT and CDR2 FQNNGV. Trimming shortened V by 5 bases and J by 4 bases, and 24 bases separated the two germline ends. The CDR3 spans 17 residues. The CDR3 loop reads CASSLTKSDRLQYEQYF. The CDR3 bases are TGTGCCAGCAGCCTGACCAAATCAGACAGGCTCCAATACGAGCAGTACTTC.

The rearrangement joins TRBV27 to TRBJ2-2; 7 bases fit TRBD2. With V trimmed by 7 bases and J by 6 bases, 14 bases remained unmatched. CDR3 length equals 16 residues. CDR1 MNHEY and CDR2 SMNVEV come from the germline V gene (reference sequence). The CDR3 loop reads CASTESRGVSPGELFF. Written as DNA, the CDR3 is TGTGCCAGCACTGAAAGTCGGGGGGTCAGCCCCGGGGAGCTGTTTTTT.

The chain is built from TRBV2 and TRBJ2-3; D gene unclear. Germline CDR1 is SNHLY and CDR2 is FYNNEI. The V and J ends lost 4 bases and 2 bases respectively, with 10 bases between them. This CDR3 spans 14 amino acids. CDR3 sequence (DNA): TGTGCCAGCAGTGTCCCCGGGTTCACAGATACGCAGTATTTT. The encoded protein is CASSVPGFTDTQYF. The whole variable domain, filled in from reference TRBV2 and TRBJ2-3, reads EPEVTQTPSHQVTQMGQEVILRCVPISNHLYFYWYRQILGQKVEFLVSFYNNEISEKSEIFDDQFSVERPDGSNFTLKIRSTKLEDSAMYFCASSVPGFTDTQYFGPGTRLTVL.

In this sample, this clone turned up a few times. The genes are TRBV11-3 and TRBJ1-1, with a possible D match to TRBD1 (6 bases). The CDR3 has 14 amino acids. V was cut by 5 bases and J by 2 bases, with 12 bases left in between. From germline, CDR1 is SGHNT and CDR2 YENEEA. CDR3 nucleotide sequence: TGTGCCAGCAGCCACGGGACACGAAACACTGAAGCTTTCTTT. It is translated as CASSHGTRNTEAFF.

The chain recombines TRBV9 with TRBJ2-1; 8 bases map to TRBD2. The ends lost 3 bases at V and 8 bases at J; junction bases unmatched: 13. Germline lookup yields CDR1 SGDLS and CDR2 YYNGEE. The CDR3 length is 16 residues. The CDR3 DNA follows: TGTGCCAGCAGCGAGCCCGGGGGTAGCGGGACCTATGAGCAGTTCTTC. It codes for CASSEPGGSGTYEQFF.

The chain carries TRBV19 and TRBJ1-5; D gene ambiguous. V shed 5 bases and J shed 2 bases, with 13 bases lying between them. The CDR3 is 15 residues long. In germline, CDR1 is LNHDA, CDR2 SQIVND (reference sequence). This chain's CDR3 is CASSAQTRRNQPQHF. In nucleotides, the CDR3 is TGTGCCAGTAGTGCCCAGACACGACGCAATCAGCCCCAGCATTTT.

This chain joins TRBV19 and TRBJ1-2; TRBD1 aligns across 7 bases. The CDR3 has 14 amino acids. V trimming: 7 bases; J trimming: 4 bases; junction bases outside the gene matches: 9. The germline CDR1 and CDR2 sequences are LNHDA and SQIVND (reference sequence). The CDR3 sequence is CASTPGQSPYGYTF. As DNA, the CDR3 is TGTGCCAGTACCCCGGGACAGAGCCCCTATGGCTACACCTTC.

This chain uses TRBV19 with TRBJ2-1, with a weak D call TRBD1 (5 bases). V gave up 4 bases and J gave up 10 bases, with 20 bases separating them. From germline, CDR1 is LNHDA and CDR2 SQIVND (reference sequence). The CDR3 has 15 amino acids. This chain's CDR3 is CASSNQGLLAGEQFF. The CDR3 nucleotides read TGTGCCAGTAGTAACCAGGGCTTGTTGGCAGGGGAGCAGTTCTTC. Variable domain in full (rest from reference TRBV19 and TRBJ2-1): DGGITQSPKYLFRKEGQNVTLSCEQNLNHDAMYWYRQDPGQGLRLIYYSQIVNDFQKGDIAEGYSVSREKKESFPLTVTSAQKNPTAFYLCASSNQGLLAGEQFFGPGTRLTVL.

The gene calls are TRBV9 and TRBJ2-2; D perhaps matches TRBD2 (5 bases). Trimming took off 2 bases at V and 2 bases at J, with 10 bases between the two ends. Germline V lookup: CDR1 SGDLS, CDR2 YYNGEE. The CDR3 runs 15 residues. CDR3 bases: TGTGCCAGCAGCGTCGTGGGGAGAAACACCGGGGAGCTGTTTTTT. Its translation is CASSVVGRNTGELFF.

This clone was counted once. This sequence joins TRBV6-1 and TRBJ1-5; 10 bases are a match to TRBD1. CDR3 length: 18 amino acids. After removal of 1 base from V and 4 bases from J, the junction contained 10 bases not matched to a gene. Germline assignment: CDR1 MNHNS and CDR2 SASEGT. CDR3 loop: CASSEVPGQGVWNQPQHF. In nucleotides, the CDR3 is TGTGCCAGCAGTGAAGTGCCTGGACAGGGGGTTTGGAATCAGCCCCAGCATTTT.

A single count supports this clone. The rearrangement uses TRBV29-1 and TRBJ2-1, with 9 positions matching TRBD2. The ends lost 7 bases at V and 6 bases at J; junction bases unmatched: 7. The germline CDR1 and CDR2 sequences are SQVTM and ANQGSEA. This CDR3 is built from 13 residues. In DNA form, the CDR3 reads TGCAGCGCCAAAGCGGGAGGCCGCAATGAGCAGTTCTTC. Translated: CSAKAGGRNEQFF.

J is TRBJ1-2 and V is TRBV27, with D possibly being TRBD1 (6 bases). This CDR3 region has 13 residues. V was pared by 2 bases and J by 6 bases, with 10 bases between. The germline V gene encodes CDR1 MNHEY and CDR2 SMNVEV (reference sequence). DNA for the CDR3: TGTGCCAGCAGTTTAGCAGGGGCCAATGGCTACACCTTC. Encoded protein: CASSLAGANGYTF.

This chain connects TRBV30 to TRBJ1-1; a weak D match, TRBD1 (5 bases). This CDR3 contains 17 residues. Trimming took 4 bases from V and 4 from J, leaving 25 bases between them. Germline CDR1 GTSNPN, CDR2 SVGIG (reference sequence). This CDR3 reads CAWMMRGGLRKVTEAFF. CDR3 sequence (DNA): TGTGCCTGGATGATGCGGGGGGGGTTGAGGAAGGTCACTGAAGCTTTCTTT.

The rearrangement uses TRBV2 and TRBJ1-2; TRBD1 might be the D (5 bases). This CDR3 spans 13 amino acids. V was clipped by 2 bases and J by 5 bases, with 9 bases between them. Germline V gives CDR1 SNHLY, CDR2 FYNNEI. CDR3 protein: CASSERRAYGYTF. The CDR3 DNA reads TGTGCCAGCAGTGAACGCAGGGCGTATGGCTACACCTTC.

The chain links TRBV2 to TRBJ2-7, with D tentatively TRBD2 (5 bases). Germline CDR1 reads SNHLY; CDR2 reads FYNNEI. Deletions cut 7 bases from V and 4 bases from J, with 17 bases between. The CDR3 sequence is 14 residues long. The CDR3 region is CASMEGAAWYEQYF. The CDR3 nucleotides are TGTGCCAGCATGGAAGGAGCGGCCTGGTACGAGCAGTACTTC.

The gene calls are TRBV29-1 and TRBJ2-7, with D tentatively TRBD2 (5 bases). The germline V and J ends were trimmed by 5 bases and 3 bases, with 14 bases remaining between them. Germline CDR1 SQVTM, CDR2 ANQGSEA. CDR3 size: 13 residues. The CDR3 sequence is CSVRAGLNYEQYF. The CDR3 DNA reads TGCAGCGTTAGAGCTGGACTCAACTACGAGCAGTACTTC.